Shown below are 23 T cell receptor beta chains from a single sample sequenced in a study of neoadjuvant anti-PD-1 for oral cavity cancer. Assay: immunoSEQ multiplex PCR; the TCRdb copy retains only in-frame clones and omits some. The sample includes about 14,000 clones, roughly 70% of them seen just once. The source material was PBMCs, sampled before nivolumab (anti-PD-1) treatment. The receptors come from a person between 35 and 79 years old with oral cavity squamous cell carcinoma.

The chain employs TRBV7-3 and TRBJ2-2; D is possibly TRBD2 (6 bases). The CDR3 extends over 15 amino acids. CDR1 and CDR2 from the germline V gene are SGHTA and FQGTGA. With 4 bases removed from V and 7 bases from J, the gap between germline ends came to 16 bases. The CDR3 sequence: CASSSVAERGGELFF. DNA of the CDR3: TGTGCCAGCAGCTCAGTAGCGGAACGGGGCGGGGAGCTGTTTTTT.

For the CDR3, the DNA is TGCAGTGCTGCACAGGGGAACGAGCAGTACTTC. Encoded protein: CSAAQGNEQYF. The rearrangement links TRBV20-1 to TRBJ2-7; 7 nucleotides agree with TRBD1. Germline CDR1 and CDR2: DFQATT and SNEGSKA (reference sequence). J was trimmed by 5 bases and V by 5 bases; bases with no gene match: 3. This CDR3 comprises 11 residues.

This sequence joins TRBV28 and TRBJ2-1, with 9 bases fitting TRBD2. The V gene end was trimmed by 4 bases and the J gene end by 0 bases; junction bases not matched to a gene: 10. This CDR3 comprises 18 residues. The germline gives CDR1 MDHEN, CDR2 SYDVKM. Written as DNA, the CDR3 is TGTGCCAGCAGTTCCCTACCGGGACTAGCAGGCTCCTACAATGAGCAGTTCTTC. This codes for CASSSLPGLAGSYNEQFF.

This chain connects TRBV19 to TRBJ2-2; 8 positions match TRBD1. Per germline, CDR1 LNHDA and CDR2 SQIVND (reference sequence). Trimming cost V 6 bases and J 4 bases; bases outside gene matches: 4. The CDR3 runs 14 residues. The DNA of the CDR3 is TGTGCCAGTAGGCAGGGGGCGGGCACCGGGGAGCTGTTTTTT. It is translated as CASRQGAGTGELFF. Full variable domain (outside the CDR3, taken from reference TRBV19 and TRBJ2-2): DGGITQSPKYLFRKEGQNVTLSCEQNLNHDAMYWYRQDPGQGLRLIYYSQIVNDFQKGDIAEGYSVSREKKESFPLTVTSAQKNPTAFYLCASRQGAGTGELFFGEGSRLTVL.

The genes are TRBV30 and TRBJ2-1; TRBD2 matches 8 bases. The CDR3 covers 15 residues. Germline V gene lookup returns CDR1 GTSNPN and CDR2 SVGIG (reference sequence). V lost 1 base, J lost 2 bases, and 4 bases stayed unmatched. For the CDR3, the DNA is TGTGCCTGGAGTGCCCTGGGACTAGCCTACAATGAGCAGTTCTTC. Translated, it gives CAWSALGLAYNEQFF.

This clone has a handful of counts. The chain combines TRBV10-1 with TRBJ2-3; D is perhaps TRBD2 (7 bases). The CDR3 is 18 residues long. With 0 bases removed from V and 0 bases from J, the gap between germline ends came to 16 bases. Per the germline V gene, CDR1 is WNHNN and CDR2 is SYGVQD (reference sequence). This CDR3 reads CASSESKSEGGSTDTQYF. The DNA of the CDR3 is TGCGCCAGCAGTGAGTCGAAGTCTGAGGGGGGGAGCACAGATACGCAGTATTTT.

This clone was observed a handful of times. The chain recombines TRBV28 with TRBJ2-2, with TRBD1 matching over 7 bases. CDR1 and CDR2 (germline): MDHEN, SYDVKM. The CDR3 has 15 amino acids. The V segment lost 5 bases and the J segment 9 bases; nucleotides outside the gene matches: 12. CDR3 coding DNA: TGTGCCAGCAGTACATCGGCACAGGGGCAAAGGGAGCTGTTTTTT. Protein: CASSTSAQGQRELFF. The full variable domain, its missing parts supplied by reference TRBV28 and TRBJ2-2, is DVKVTQSSRYLVKRTGEKVFLECVQDMDHENMFWYRQDPGLGLRLIYFSYDVKMKEKGDIPEGYSVSREKKERFSLILESASTNQTSMYLCASSTSAQGQRELFFGEGSRLTVL.

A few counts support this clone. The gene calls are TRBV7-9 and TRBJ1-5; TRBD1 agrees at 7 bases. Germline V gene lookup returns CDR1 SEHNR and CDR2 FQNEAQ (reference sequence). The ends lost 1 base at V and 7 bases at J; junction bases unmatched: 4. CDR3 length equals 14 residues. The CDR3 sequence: CASSLEGGSQPQHF. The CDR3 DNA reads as TGTGCCAGCAGCTTAGAAGGGGGCAGCCAGCCCCAGCATTTT.

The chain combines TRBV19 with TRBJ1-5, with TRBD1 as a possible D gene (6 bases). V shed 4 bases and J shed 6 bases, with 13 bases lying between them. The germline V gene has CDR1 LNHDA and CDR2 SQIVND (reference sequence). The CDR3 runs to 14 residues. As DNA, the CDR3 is TGTGCCAGTAGTAGGACAGCCAGATTTCAGCCCCAGCATTTT. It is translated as CASSRTARFQPQHF. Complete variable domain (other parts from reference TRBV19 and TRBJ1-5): DGGITQSPKYLFRKEGQNVTLSCEQNLNHDAMYWYRQDPGQGLRLIYYSQIVNDFQKGDIAEGYSVSREKKESFPLTVTSAQKNPTAFYLCASSRTARFQPQHFGDGTRLSIL.

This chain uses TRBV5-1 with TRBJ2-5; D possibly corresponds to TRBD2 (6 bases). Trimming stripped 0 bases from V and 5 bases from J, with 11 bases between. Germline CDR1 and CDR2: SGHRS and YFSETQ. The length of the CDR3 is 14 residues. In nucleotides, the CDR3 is TGCGCCAGCAGCTTGGTCGGGAGTGAGGAGACCCAGTACTTC. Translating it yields CASSLVGSEETQYF.

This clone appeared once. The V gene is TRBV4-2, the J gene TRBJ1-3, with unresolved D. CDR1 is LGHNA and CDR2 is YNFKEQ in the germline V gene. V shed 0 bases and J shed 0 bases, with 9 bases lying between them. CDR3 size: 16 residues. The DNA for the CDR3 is TGTGCCAGCAGCCAAGATGCCGGATCCTCTGGAAACACCATATATTTT. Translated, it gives CASSQDAGSSGNTIYF.

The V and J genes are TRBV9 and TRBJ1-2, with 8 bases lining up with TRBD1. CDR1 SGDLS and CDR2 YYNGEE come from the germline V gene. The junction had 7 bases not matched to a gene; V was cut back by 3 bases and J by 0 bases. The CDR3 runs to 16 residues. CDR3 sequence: CASSAGTGATNYGYTF. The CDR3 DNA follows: TGTGCCAGCAGCGCAGGGACAGGCGCTACTAACTATGGCTACACCTTC.

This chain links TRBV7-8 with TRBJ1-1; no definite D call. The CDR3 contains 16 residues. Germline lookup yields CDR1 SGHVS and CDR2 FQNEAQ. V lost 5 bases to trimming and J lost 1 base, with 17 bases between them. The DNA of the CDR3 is TGTGCCAGCAGCCCTAGACTCGCCCAGAAGAACACTGAAGCTTTCTTT. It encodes CASSPRLAQKNTEAFF.

The CDR3 coding sequence is TGTGCCAGCAGTCTCTCCCCGGGCTACGGTGGCTACACCTTC. Its translation: CASSLSPGYGGYTF. The chain combines TRBV28 with TRBJ1-2; no clear D. V lost 5 bases and J lost 7, with 17 bases in between. CDR1 is MDHEN, CDR2 SYDVKM, per germline. This CDR3 comprises 14 residues.

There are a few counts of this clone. The DNA for the CDR3 is TGTGCCAGCAGTGAACAGTTCAACACTGAAGCTTTCTTT. Encoded protein: CASSEQFNTEAFF. This chain connects TRBV6-1 to TRBJ1-1; no firm D call. The CDR3 covers 13 residues. Trimming removed 2 bases at V and 2 bases at J, with 6 bases between. The germline V gene encodes CDR1 MNHNS and CDR2 SASEGT.

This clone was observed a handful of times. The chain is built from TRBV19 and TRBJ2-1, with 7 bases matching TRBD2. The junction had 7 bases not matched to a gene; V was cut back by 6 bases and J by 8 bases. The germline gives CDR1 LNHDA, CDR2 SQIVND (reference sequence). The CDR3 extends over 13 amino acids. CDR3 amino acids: CASRRAGVDEQFF. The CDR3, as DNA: TGTGCCAGTAGGCGGGCGGGAGTGGATGAGCAGTTCTTC. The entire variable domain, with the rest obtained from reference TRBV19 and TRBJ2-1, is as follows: DGGITQSPKYLFRKEGQNVTLSCEQNLNHDAMYWYRQDPGQGLRLIYYSQIVNDFQKGDIAEGYSVSREKKESFPLTVTSAQKNPTAFYLCASRRAGVDEQFFGPGTRLTVL.

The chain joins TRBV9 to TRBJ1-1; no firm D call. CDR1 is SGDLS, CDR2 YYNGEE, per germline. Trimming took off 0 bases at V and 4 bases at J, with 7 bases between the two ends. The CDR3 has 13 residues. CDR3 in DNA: TGTGCCAGCAGCGTAGGGCAGAGCACTGAAGCTTTCTTT. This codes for CASSVGQSTEAFF.

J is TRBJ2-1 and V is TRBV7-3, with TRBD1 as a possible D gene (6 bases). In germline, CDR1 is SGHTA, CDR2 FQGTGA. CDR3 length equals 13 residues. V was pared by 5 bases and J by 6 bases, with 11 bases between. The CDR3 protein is CASSMTGINEQFF. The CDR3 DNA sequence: TGTGCCAGCAGCATGACAGGTATCAATGAGCAGTTCTTC.

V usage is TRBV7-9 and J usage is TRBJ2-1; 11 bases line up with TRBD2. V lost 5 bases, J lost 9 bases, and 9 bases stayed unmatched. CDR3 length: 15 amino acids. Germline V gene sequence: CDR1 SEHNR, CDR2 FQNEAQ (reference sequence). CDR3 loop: CASSPQRLAGREQFF. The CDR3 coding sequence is TGTGCCAGCAGCCCCCAAAGACTAGCGGGACGTGAGCAGTTCTTC.

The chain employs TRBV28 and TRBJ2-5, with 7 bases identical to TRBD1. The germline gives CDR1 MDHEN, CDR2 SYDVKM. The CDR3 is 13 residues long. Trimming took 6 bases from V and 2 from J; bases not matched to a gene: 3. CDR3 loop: CASRLQGQETQYF. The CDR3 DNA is TGTGCCAGCAGGCTACAGGGGCAAGAGACCCAGTACTTC.

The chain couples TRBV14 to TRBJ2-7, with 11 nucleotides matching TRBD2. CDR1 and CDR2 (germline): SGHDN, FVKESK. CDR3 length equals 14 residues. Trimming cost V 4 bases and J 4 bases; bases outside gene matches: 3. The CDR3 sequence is CASSLGLAVYEQYF. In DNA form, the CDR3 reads TGTGCCAGCAGCCTGGGACTAGCGGTGTACGAGCAGTACTTC.

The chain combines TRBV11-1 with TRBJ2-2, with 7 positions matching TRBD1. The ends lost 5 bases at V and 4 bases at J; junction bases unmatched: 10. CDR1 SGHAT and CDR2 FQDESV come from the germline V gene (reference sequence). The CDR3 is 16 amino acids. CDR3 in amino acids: CASSVHRDSFTGELFF. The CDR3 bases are TGTGCCAGCAGCGTTCACCGGGACAGTTTCACCGGGGAGCTGTTTTTT.

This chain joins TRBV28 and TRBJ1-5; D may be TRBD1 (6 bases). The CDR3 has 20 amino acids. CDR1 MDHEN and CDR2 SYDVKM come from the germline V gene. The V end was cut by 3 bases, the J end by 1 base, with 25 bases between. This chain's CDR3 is CASSLATGGFRTLSNQPQHF. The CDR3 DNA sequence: TGTGCCAGCAGTTTGGCGACAGGCGGGTTTAGGACACTCAGCAATCAGCCCCAGCATTTT. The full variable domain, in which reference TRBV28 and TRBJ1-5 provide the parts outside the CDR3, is DVKVTQSSRYLVKRTGEKVFLECVQDMDHENMFWYRQDPGLGLRLIYFSYDVKMKEKGDIPEGYSVSREKKERFSLILESASTNQTSMYLCASSLATGGFRTLSNQPQHFGDGTRLSIL.